The subject of this entry is one T cell receptor beta chain. No antigen is known for it. This sample was taken from a study of T cell responses to AZD1222 COVID-19 vaccine. Regarding the study as a whole: Only a handful of AZD1222 recipients tested seropositive at baseline. Regions 160-218 and 743-854 dominated among vaccine-associated CD4 TCRs spanning spike. Repertoire collection took place solely once the T cell response had peaked. Most donors were white British and more were female, and clonal diversity was possibly underestimated.

Some clones are missing from TCRdb's copy, which holds only in-frame ones; the method was immunoSEQ multiplex PCR. The sample includes about 180,000 clones, 85% to 90% seen only once; the top ten take roughly 25%. The CDR3 covers 14 residues. Germline lookup yields CDR1 SGHTA and CDR2 FQGNSA. V shed 1 base and J shed 3 bases, with 10 bases lying between them. This TCR derives from an adult who received the AZD1222 COVID-19 vaccine. The chain uses TRBV7-2 and TRBJ2-7; the D call may be TRBD1 or TRBD2 (5 bases each). Here the sequenced sample was peripheral blood, taken 28 days after the second AZD1222 dose. Here the CDR3 reads CASSLEGTVYEQYF. For the CDR3, the DNA is TGTGCCAGCAGCTTAGAAGGGACGGTCTACGAGCAGTACTTC.